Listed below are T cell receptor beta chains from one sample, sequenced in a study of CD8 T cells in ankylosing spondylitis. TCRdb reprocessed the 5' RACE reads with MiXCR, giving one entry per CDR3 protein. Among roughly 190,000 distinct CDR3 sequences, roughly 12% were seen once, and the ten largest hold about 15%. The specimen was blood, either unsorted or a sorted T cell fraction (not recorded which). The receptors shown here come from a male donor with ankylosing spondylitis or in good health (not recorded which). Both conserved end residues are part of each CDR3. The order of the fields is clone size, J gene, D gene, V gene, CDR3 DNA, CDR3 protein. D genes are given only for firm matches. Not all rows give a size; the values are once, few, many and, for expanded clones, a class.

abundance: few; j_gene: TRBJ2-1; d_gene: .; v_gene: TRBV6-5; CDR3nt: TGTGCCAGCACTTCGAGACATTCCTCCTACAATGAGCAGTTCTTC; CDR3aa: CASTSRHSSYNEQFF
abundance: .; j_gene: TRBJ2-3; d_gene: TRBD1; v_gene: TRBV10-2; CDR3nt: TGCGCCAGCGCCGACAGGGTGCGCGCTGAAACAGATACGCAGTATTTT; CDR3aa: CASADRVRAETDTQYF
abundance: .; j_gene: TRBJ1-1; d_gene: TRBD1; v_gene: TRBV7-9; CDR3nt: TGTGCCAGCGCTACAGGGGGTCCTGAAGCTTTCTTT; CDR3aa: CASATGGPEAFF
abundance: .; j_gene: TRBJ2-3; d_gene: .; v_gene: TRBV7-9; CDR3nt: TGTGCCAGCAGCCCCCTTGGAGGGGGAGAAGATACGCAGTATTTT; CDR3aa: CASSPLGGGEDTQYF
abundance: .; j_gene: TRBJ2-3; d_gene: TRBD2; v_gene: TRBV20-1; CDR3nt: TGCAGTGCGAGAGGAAGGCTAGCGGGGGGCCTCAACTATAGCACAGATACGCAGTATTTT; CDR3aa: CSARGRLAGGLNYSTDTQYF
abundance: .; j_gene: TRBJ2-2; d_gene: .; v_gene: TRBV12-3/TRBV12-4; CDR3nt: TGTGCCAGCAGTTTTCTTAAAGGGGGATCCGGGGAGCTGTTTTTT; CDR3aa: CASSFLKGGSGELFF
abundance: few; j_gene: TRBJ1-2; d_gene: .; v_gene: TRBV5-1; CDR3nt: TGCGCCAGCAGCTTGGGCCCCATGTTGGTTTATGGCTACACCTTC; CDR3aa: CASSLGPMLVYGYTF
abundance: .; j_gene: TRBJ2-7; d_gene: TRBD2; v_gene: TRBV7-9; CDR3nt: TGTGCCAGCATCGGGACTAGCGGCGACGAGCAGTACTTC; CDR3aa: CASIGTSGDEQYF
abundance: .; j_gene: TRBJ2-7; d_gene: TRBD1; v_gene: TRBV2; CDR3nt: TGTGCCAGCCTTCCGGGACAGGGCGAGCAGTACTTC; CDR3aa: CASLPGQGEQYF
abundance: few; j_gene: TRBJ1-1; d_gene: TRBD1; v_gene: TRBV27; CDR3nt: TGTGCCAGCAGTTCAGGGACAGGGGTTCTTGGGACCGAAGCTTTCTTT; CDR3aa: CASSSGTGVLGTEAFF
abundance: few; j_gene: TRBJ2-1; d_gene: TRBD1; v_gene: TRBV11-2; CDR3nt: TGTGCCAGCAGCGGGGAGGACAGGGTAAATGAGCAGTTCTTC; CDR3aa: CASSGEDRVNEQFF
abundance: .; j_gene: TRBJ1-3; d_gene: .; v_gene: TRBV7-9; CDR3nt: TGTGCCAGCAGCTCCGTAAGGGGCAGAGGAAACACCATATATTTT; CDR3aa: CASSSVRGRGNTIYF
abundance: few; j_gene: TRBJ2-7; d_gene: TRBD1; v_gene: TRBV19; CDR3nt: TGTGCCAGTAGTATGACGGGGACAGAGGCTTTCGGGGAGCAGTACTTC; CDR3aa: CASSMTGTEAFGEQYF
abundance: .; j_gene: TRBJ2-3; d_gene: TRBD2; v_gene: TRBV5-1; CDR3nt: TGCGCCAGCAGCCCGGAGGCGGGCCGGGGGGGCACAGATACGCAGTATTTT; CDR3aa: CASSPEAGRGGTDTQYF
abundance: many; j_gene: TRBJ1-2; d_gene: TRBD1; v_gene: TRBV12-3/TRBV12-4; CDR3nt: TGTGCCAGCAGTTTGGACAGGGGCCTAGACTATGGCTACACCTTC; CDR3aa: CASSLDRGLDYGYTF
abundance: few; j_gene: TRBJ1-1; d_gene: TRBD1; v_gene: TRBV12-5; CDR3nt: TGTGCTAGTGATCCGGGACAGGGCAACACTGAAGCTTTCTTT; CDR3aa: CASDPGQGNTEAFF
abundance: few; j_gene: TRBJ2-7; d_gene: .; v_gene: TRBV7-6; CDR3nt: TGTGCCAGCAGCTTATTCGGCCAGGGCTACGAGCAGTACTTC; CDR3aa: CASSLFGQGYEQYF
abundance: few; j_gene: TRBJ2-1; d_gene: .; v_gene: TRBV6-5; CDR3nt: TGTGCCAGCAGTTACTCCAGATACAATGAGCAGTTCTTC; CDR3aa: CASSYSRYNEQFF
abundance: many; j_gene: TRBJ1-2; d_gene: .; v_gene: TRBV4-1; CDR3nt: TGCGCCAGCAGCCAAGAAAGGGTGGGTAACTATGGCTACACCTTC; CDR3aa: CASSQERVGNYGYTF
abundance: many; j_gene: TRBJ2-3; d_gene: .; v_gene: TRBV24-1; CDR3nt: TGTGCCACCAGTGATTTGGAGGGGGACACAGATACGCAGTATTTT; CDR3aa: CATSDLEGDTDTQYF
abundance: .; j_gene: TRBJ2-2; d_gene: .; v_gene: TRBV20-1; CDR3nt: TGCAGTGCTAGTAGCGGGAACACCGGGGAGCTGTTTTTT; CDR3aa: CSASSGNTGELFF
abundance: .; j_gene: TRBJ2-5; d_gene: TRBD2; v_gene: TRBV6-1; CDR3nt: TGTGCCAGCAGTCGCAGTAGCGGGGCTATTCAAGAGACCCAGTACTTC; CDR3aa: CASSRSSGAIQETQYF
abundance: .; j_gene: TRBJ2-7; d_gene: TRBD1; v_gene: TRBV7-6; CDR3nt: TGTGCCAGCAGCTTAAGTACAGGGGGCGTCTACGAGCAGTACTTC; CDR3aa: CASSLSTGGVYEQYF
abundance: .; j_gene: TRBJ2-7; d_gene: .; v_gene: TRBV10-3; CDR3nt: TGTGCCATCAGTGACTCGGACTACGAGCAGTACTTC; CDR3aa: CAISDSDYEQYF
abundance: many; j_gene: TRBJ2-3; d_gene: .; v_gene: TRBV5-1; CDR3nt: TGCGCCAGCAGCCGGTCCAGCACAGATACGCAGTATTTT; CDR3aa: CASSRSSTDTQYF
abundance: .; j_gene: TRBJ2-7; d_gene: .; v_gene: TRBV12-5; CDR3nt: TGTGCTAGTGGTACTCACTGGAACGAGCAGTACTTC; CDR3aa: CASGTHWNEQYF
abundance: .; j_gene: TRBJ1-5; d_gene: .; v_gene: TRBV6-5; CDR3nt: TGTGCCAGCAGTTACTTATTCGGACTACATCAGCCCCAGCATTTT; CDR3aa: CASSYLFGLHQPQHF
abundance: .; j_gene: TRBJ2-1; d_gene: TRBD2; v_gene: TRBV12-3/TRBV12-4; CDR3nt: TGTGCCAGCAGTTGGACTAGCGGGGGTGAGCAGTTCTTC; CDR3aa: CASSWTSGGEQFF
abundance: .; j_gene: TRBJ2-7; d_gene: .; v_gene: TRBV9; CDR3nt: TGTGCCAGCAGCGTCGACAGGATCGGCTACGAGCAGTACTTC; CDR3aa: CASSVDRIGYEQYF
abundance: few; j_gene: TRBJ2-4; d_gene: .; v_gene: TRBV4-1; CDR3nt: TGCGCCAGCAGCCAGGGGATAGCCAAAAACATTCAGTACTTC; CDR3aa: CASSQGIAKNIQYF
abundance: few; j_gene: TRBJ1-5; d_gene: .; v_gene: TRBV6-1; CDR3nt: TGTGCCAGCAGTGGTACAGGGATTAGCAATCAGCCCCAGCATTTT; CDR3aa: CASSGTGISNQPQHF
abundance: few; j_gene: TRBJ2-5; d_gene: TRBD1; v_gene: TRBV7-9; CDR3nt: TGTGCCAGCAGCTCCCAAGACAGGGAACCGGAGACCCAGTACTTC; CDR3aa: CASSSQDREPETQYF
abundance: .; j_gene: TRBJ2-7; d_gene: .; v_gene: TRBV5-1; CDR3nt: TGCGCCAGCAGCCCCCCCGAGCCTTCCTACGAGCAGTACTTC; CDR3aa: CASSPPEPSYEQYF
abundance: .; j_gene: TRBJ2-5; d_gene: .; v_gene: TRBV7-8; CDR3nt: TGTGCCAGCAGCCCAGCGACAGAACCTCAAGAGACCCAGTACTTC; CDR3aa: CASSPATEPQETQYF
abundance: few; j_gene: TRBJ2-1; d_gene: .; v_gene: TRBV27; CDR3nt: TGTGCCAGCAGTTTATTCCAAAGACTAGACAATGAGCAGTTCTTC; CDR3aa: CASSLFQRLDNEQFF
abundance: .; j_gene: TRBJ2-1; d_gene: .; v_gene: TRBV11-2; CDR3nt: TGTGCCAGCAGCCCTCCGTATTACAATGAGCAGTTCTTC; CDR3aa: CASSPPYYNEQFF
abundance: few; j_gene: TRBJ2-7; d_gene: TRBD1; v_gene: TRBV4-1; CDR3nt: TGCGCCAGCAGCCCCTGGGACAGTACGGGGTACGAGCAGTACTTC; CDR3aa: CASSPWDSTGYEQYF